The 3 T cell receptor beta chains below come from one sample, sequenced in a study of CD8 T cells in ankylosing spondylitis. Regarding the study as a whole: Ankylosing spondylitis blood seemed to carry a telltale TCR beta motif made of about 8 highly homologous variants.

One entry per CDR3 protein, called by TCRdb with MiXCR from the 5' RACE reads. Of over 400,000 distinct CDR3 sequences in the sample, around 26% were seen once. No antigens are known for them. The sample consisted of blood, either unsorted or a sorted T cell fraction (not recorded which). These receptors originate from a male donor with ankylosing spondylitis.

This clonotype was found a few times. The chain is built from TRBV25-1 and TRBJ2-1, with TRBD1 as a possible D gene (6 bases). Trimming took off 5 bases at V and 6 bases at J, with 17 bases between the two ends. Germline CDR1 MGHDK, CDR2 SYGVNS. The CDR3 is 15 residues long. The CDR3 DNA reads as TGTGCCAGCAGTACCCGAGGCAGGGGTATCAATGAGCAGTTCTTC. This gives the protein CASSTRGRGINEQFF.

This clonotype came up a few times. The J gene is TRBJ2-7, the V gene TRBV5-1; 8 bases map to TRBD2. Germline CDR1 reads SGHRS; CDR2 reads YFSETQ. Trimming removed 6 bases from V and 3 bases from J; junction bases left unmatched: 8. The CDR3 is 14 residues long. CDR3 sequence: CASTLGTRGYEQYF. The CDR3 DNA reads as TGCGCCAGCACCCTCGGGACTAGGGGCTACGAGCAGTACTTC.

This chain joins TRBV5-1 and TRBJ1-2, with D maybe TRBD1 (5 bases). CDR3 length: 14 residues. The germline V and J ends were trimmed by 4 bases and 5 bases, with 15 bases remaining between them. Germline loops: CDR1 SGHRS, CDR2 YFSETQ. This CDR3 is CASSPSAGSYGYTF. The CDR3 DNA is TGCGCCAGCAGCCCGTCGGCAGGGTCATATGGCTACACCTTC.